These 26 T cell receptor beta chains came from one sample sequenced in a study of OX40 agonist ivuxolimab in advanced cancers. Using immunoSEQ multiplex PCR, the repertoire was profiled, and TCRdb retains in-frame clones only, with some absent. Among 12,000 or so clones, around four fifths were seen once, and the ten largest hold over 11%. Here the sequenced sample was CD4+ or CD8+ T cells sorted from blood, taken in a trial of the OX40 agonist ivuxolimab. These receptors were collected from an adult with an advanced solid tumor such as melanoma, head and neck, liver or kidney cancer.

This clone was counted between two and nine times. CDR3: CASRMAGHKGYTF. In DNA form, the CDR3 reads TGCGCCAGCCGGATGGCGGGCCACAAGGGCTACACCTTC. The rearrangement links TRBV5-1 to TRBJ1-2, with D unclear. CDR1 SGHRS and CDR2 YFSETQ come from the germline V gene. Trimming cost V 7 bases and J 8 bases, with 18 bases left between them. The CDR3 has 13 amino acids.

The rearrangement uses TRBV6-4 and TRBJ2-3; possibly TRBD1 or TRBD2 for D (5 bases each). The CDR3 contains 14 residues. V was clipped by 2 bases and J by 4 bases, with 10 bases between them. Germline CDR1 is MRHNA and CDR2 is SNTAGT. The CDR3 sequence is CASSDRGGSDTQYF. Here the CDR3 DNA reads TGTGCCAGCAGTGACCGGGGCGGATCAGATACGCAGTATTTT.

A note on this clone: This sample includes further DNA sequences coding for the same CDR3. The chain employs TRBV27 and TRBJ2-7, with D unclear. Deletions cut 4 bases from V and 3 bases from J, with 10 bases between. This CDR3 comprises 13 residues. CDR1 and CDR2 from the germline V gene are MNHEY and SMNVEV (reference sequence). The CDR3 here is CASSYRAGYEQYF. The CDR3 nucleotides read TGTGCCAGCAGTTATAGGGCCGGCTACGAGCAGTACTTC.

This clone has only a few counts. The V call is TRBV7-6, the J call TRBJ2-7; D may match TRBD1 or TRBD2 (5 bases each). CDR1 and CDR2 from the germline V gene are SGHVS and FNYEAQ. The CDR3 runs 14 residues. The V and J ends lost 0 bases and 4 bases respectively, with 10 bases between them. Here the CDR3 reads CASSLAGGRYEQYF. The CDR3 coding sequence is TGTGCCAGCAGCTTAGCTGGGGGACGGTACGAGCAGTACTTC.

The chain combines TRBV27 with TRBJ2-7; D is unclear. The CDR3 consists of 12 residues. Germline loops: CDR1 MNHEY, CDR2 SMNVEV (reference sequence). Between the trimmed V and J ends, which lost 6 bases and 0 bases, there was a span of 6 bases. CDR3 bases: TGTGCCAGCAGGTCAAGCTCCTACGAGCAGTACTTC. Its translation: CASRSSSYEQYF.

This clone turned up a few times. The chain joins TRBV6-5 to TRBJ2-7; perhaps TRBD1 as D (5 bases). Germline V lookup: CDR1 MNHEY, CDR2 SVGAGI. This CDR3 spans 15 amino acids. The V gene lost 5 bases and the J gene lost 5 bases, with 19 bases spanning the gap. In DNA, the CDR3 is TGTGCCAGCAGTCCTTACACAGGCCCCCGGGACGAGCAGTACTTC. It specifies CASSPYTGPRDEQYF.

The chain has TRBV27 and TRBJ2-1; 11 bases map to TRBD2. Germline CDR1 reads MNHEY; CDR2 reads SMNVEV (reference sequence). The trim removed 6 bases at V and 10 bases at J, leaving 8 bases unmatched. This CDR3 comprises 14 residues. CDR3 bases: TGTGCCAGCAGGGTTGTAGCGGGAGGGGGCGAGCAGTTCTTC. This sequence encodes CASRVVAGGGEQFF.

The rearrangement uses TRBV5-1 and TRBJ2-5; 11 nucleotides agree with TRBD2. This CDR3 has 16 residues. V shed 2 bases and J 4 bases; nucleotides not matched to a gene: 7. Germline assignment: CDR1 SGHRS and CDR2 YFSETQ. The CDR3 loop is CASSFTSGSSGETQYF. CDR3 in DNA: TGCGCCAGCAGCTTCACTAGCGGGAGTTCGGGAGAGACCCAGTACTTC.

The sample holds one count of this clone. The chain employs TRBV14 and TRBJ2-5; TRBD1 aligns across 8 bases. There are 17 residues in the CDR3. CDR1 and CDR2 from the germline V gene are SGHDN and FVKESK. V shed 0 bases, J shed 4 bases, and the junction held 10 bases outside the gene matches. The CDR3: CASSQEFLGDRRETQYF. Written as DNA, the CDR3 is TGTGCCAGCAGCCAAGAGTTTTTGGGGGACAGGAGAGAGACCCAGTACTTC.

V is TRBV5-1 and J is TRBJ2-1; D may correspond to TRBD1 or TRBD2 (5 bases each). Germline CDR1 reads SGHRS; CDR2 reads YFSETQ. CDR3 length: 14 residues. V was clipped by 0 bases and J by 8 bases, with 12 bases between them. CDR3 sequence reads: CASSLEGTPDEQFF. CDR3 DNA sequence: TGCGCCAGCAGCTTGGAAGGGACCCCAGATGAGCAGTTCTTC.

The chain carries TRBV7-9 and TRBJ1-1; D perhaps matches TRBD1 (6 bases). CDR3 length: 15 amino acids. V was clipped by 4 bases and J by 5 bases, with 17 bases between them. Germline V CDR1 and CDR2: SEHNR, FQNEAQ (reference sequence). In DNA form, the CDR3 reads TGTGCCAGCAGCTATATAGGCAGGGGAATAACTGAAGCTTTCTTT. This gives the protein CASSYIGRGITEAFF.

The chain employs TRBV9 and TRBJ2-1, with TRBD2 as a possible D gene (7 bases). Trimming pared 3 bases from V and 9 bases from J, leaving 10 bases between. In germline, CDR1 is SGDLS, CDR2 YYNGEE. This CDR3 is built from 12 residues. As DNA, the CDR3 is TGTGCCAGCAGCGGAGGGGGGGGTGAGCAGTTCTTC. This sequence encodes CASSGGGGEQFF.

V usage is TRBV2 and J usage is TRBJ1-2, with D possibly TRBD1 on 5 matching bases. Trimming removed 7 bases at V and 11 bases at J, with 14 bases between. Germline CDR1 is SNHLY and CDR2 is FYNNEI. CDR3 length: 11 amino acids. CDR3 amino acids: CASTGDGTYTF. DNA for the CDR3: TGTGCCAGCACCGGGGACGGGACTTACACCTTC. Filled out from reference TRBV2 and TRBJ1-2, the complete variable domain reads EPEVTQTPSHQVTQMGQEVILRCVPISNHLYFYWYRQILGQKVEFLVSFYNNEISEKSEIFDDQFSVERPDGSNFTLKIRSTKLEDSAMYFCASTGDGTYTFGSGTRLTVV.

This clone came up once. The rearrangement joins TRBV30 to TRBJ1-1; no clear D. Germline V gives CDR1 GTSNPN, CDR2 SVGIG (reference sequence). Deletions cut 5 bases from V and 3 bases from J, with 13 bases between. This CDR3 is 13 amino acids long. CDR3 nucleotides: TGTGCCTGGTCCACAGAGCCGGACACTGAAGCTTTCTTT. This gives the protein CAWSTEPDTEAFF.

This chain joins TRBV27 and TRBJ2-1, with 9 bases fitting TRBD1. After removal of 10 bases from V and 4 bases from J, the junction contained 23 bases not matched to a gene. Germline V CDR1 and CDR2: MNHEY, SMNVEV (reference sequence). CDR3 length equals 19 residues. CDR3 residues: CATLLSGQGIEKPYNEQFF. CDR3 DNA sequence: TGTGCCACTCTGTTATCGGGACAGGGAATAGAGAAGCCTTACAATGAGCAGTTCTTC.

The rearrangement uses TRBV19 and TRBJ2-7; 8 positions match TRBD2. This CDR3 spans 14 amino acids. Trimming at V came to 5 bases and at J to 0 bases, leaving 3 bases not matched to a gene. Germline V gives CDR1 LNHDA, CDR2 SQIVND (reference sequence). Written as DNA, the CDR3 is TGTGCCAGTAGTCCAGCGGGGGCCTCCTACGAGCAGTACTTC. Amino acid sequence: CASSPAGASYEQYF.

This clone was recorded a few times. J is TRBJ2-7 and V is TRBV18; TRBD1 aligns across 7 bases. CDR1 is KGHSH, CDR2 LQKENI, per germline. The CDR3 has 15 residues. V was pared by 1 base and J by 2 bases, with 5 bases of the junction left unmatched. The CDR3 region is CASSPRQGGPYEQYF. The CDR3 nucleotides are TGTGCCAGCTCACCACGACAGGGTGGGCCCTACGAGCAGTACTTC.

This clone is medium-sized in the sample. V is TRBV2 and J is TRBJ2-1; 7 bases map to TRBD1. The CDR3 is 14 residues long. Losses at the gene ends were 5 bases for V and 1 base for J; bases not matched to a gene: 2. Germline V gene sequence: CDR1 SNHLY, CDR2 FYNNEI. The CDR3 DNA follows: TGTGCCAGCAGTACAGGGGTTTCCTACAATGAGCAGTTCTTC. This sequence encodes CASSTGVSYNEQFF.

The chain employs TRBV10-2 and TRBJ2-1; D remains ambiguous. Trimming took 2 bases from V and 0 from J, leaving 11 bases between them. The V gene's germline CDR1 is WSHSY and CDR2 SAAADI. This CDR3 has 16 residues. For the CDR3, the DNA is TGCGCCAGCAGTGAGCTGGGGAAGGGCTCCTACAATGAGCAGTTCTTC. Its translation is CASSELGKGSYNEQFF.

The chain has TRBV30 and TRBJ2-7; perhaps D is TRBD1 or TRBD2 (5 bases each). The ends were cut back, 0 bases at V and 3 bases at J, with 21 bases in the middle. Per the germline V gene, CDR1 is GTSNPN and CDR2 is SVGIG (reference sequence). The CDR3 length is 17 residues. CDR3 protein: CAWSVRGTQPPLYEQYF. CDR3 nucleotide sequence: TGTGCCTGGAGTGTAAGAGGGACCCAACCCCCCCTCTACGAGCAGTACTTC. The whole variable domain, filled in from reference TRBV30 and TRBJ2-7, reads SQTIHQWPATLVQPVGSPLSLECTVEGTSNPNLYWYRQAAGRGLQLLFYSVGIGQISSEVPQNLSASRPQDRQFILSSKKLLLSDSGFYLCAWSVRGTQPPLYEQYFGPGTRLTVT.

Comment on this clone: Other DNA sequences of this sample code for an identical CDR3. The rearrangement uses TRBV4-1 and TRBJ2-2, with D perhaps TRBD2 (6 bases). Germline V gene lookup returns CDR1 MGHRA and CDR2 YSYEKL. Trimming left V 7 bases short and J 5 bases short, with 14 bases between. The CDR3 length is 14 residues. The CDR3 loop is CASNLEGTTGELFF. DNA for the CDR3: TGCGCCAGCAATCTGGAGGGAACGACCGGGGAGCTGTTTTTT.

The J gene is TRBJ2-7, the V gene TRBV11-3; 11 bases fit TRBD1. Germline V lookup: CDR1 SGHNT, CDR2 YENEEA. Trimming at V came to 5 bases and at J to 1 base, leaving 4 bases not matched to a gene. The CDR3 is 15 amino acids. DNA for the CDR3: TGTGCCAGCAGCCCCCGGGACAGGGGGTCCTACGAGCAGTACTTC. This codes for CASSPRDRGSYEQYF.

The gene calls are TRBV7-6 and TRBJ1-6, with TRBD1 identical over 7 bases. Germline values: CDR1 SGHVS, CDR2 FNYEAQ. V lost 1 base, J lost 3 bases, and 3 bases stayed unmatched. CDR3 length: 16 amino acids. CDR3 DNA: TGTGCCAGCAGCTTAGGGGGACAGAGCTATAATTCACCCCTCCACTTT. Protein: CASSLGGQSYNSPLHF.

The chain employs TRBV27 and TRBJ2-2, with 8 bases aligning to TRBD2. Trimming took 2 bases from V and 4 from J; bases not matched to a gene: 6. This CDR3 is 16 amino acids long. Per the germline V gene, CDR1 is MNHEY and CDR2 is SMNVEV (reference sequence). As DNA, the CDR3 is TGTGCCAGCAGTTTAGAGGGGACTAGTCCCACCGGGGAGCTGTTTTTT. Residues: CASSLEGTSPTGELFF.

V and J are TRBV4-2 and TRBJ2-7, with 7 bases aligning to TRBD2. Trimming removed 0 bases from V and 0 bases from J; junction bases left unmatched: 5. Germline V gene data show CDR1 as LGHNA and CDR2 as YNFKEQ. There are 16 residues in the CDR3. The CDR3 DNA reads TGTGCCAGCAGCCAAGATCTTGGCGGGGGCTCCTACGAGCAGTACTTC. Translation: CASSQDLGGGSYEQYF.

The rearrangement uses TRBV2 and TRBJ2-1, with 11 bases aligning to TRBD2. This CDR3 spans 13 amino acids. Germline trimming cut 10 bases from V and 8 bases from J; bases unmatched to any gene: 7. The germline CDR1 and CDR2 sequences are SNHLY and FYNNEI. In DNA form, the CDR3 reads TGTGCCAAAGTAGGTAGCGGGGGGGATGAGCAGTTCTTC. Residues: CAKVGSGGDEQFF.